The subject of this entry is one TCR beta chain. V gave up 4 bases and J gave up 1 base, with 16 bases separating them. The CDR3 has 16 residues. Germline CDR1 LNHDA, CDR2 SQIVND (reference sequence). This record belongs to a study of blood T cell repertoires in COVID-19. About the research overall: COVID-19 samples collected from the United States, Italy and Spain covered acute and convalescent phases. PBMCs, B-cell-depleted T cells, or T cells were the source of the cDNA or gDNA that made up the material.

In the authors' methods: Amplification with reference gene primers provided the estimates of nucleated cell counts. Measured with immunoSEQ multiplex PCR; TCRdb has only the in-frame clones, and not every one. V and J calls and clone size are as listed in that table; D and trimming were resolved from the DNA. The sample lists around 63,000 clones, roughly 90% occurring once. This sequence was found in a man in his fifties with active COVID-19. What was sequenced was peripheral blood. This chain joins TRBV19 and TRBJ1-1; D perhaps matches TRBD1 (5 bases). The chain's CDR3 is CASSTNRLMSNTEAFF. The CDR3, as DNA: TGTGCCAGTAGTACGAACAGGCTTATGTCGAACACTGAAGCTTTCTTT.